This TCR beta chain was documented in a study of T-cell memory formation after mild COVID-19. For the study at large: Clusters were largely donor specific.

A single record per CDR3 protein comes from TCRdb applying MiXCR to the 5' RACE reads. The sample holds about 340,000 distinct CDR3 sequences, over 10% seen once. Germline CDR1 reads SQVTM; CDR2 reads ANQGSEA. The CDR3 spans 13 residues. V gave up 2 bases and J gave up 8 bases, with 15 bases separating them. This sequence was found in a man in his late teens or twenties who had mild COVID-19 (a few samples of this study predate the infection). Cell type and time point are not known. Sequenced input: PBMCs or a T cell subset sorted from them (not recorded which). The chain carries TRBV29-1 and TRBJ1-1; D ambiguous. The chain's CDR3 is CSVELGSALEAFF. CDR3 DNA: TGCAGCGTTGAACTAGGTTCAGCCTTGGAAGCTTTCTTT.